This T cell receptor (beta chain) originates from a study of T cells in pancreatic ductal adenocarcinoma. The V gene's germline CDR1 is LGHNA and CDR2 YNFKEQ. There are 17 residues in the CDR3. V gave up 0 bases and J gave up 1 base, with 15 bases separating them. Selected pancreatic ductal adenocarcinoma patients had undergone surgery without neoadjuvant therapy. The data were produced by immunoSEQ multiplex PCR, yet TCRdb's version contains in-frame clones alone and is incomplete. Of approximately 97,000 clones listed, about 95% are singletons. This sequence originates from a human donor with pancreatic ductal adenocarcinoma. V and J are TRBV4-2 and TRBJ1-1, with no clear D. The sample comprised PBMCs. In DNA form, the CDR3 reads TGTGCCAGCAGCCAAGACCCCGTTGTTGCAGGGAACACTGAAGCTTTCTTT. Its protein product is CASSQDPVVAGNTEAFF.